This T cell receptor (beta chain) derives from a study of T cell clonality in common variable immunodeficiency. Germline V lookup: CDR1 SGDLS, CDR2 YYNGEE. Trimming pared 4 bases from V and 2 bases from J, leaving 15 bases between. This CDR3 has 15 residues. This clone has at least ten counts. The missing CDR3 end, 3 residues past where the read stops, is filled in from the germline J gene. The assay was immunoSEQ multiplex PCR, and TCRdb's table has in-frame clones only and misses some. This repertoire holds fewer than 40,000 clones, and none appear only once. This chain uses TRBV9 with TRBJ1-2, with a weak D call TRBD1 (6 bases). The sample consisted of peripheral blood mononuclear cells. The TCR comes from a person aged 18 to 70 in good health. CDR3 DNA (partial): TGTGCCAGCAGCCCTACGGGGGGCCAAAACTATGGC. Amino acids: CASSPTGGQNYG. In full, the CDR3 reads CASSPTGGQNYGYTF.